This TCR beta chain was captured in a study of cytotoxic CD8 clonotypes in ibrutinib-treated CLL listed by TCRdb under 2021. With regard to the full study: The cohort included roughly 15 treatment-naive and about a dozen relapsed/refractory patients; 17 were IGHV unmutated. Partial responses were observed in 24 patients and complete responses in 2; after a median follow-up of around 68 months, remission was maintained in approximately 14 patients and progression was observed in approximately 12. The response samples were drawn at a median of approximately twelve months into treatment, with a range of about 6 to 40 months. On average, each sample yielded roughly 260,000 productive templates and around 98,000 productive rearrangements. Longitudinal samples were available for about 30% of the roughly 90 trial participants. Cryopreserved peripheral blood mononuclear cells were collected at three points: before therapy, at response, and at either sustained remission or disease progression. Every remission and progressive disease sample was obtained while ibrutinib was still being received by the patients. The full study reports these points: Public clonotypes were found to be uncommon and were observed to contract or remain stable during treatment; the increase in clonality was shown to reflect expansion of private clonotypes at ibrutinib response. Baseline clonality was found to be higher than that of age-matched healthy donors and was strongly correlated with circulating CD8+ T-cell counts. Clonality rose at ibrutinib response, remained stable during sustained remission, and dropped back toward baseline at progression. Sampling times were not matched between sustained-remission and progressing patients, and lymph node repertoires were not studied.

As concerns this clone: Its antigen is unknown. No per-base quality is available; no much larger clone lies one base away.

The junction shows trimming of 8 bases on V and 6 bases on J, plus 14 bases between the germline ends. The CDR3, cysteine through phenylalanine, is 14 amino acids long. The retained sequence is limited to the CDR3, 42 bases, with the frame set at the first base. In the germline V gene, CDR1 corresponds to MDHEN and CDR2 to SYDVKM. On a MiSeq, deep resolution sequencing aimed for a depth between 1 in 1 million and 1 in 200,000 T cells, with each clonotype covered 10x on average. The immunoSEQ hsTCRB Kit was used to generate the TCR beta libraries. On the study's bioinformatics: Data were analyzed with ImmunoSEQ Data Assistant and ImmunoSEQ Analyzer, with V, D and J genes assigned per IMGT definitions. Clonality was computed as one minus normalized Shannon entropy of productive rearrangement frequencies, ranging from 0 to 1. Only overrepresented clonotypes making up at least 0.05% of the repertoire of each patient were included in the public clonotype analysis. About twelve age-matched healthy donor repertoires from immuneACCESS were used as controls for clonality. The table comes from immuneACCESS by way of TCRdb, which keeps in-frame sequences with V and J called. Part of the clones is missing from these tables; in studies checked, under half for an unresolved V gene and the rest for unknown reasons. The D gene and trimming were derived from the DNA, and the V and J assignments and clone size from that table. The sample table shows tens of thousands of clones, and approximately 51% are seen once. The ten largest clones take up around a third of the sample.

This specimen's time point label, per the study, means: 12 months on ibrutinib. For TCR beta library preparation, 1.5 to 2.5 micrograms of genomic DNA were extracted from the cryopreserved PBMCs. Longitudinal blood samples from CLL patients on ibrutinib monotherapy underwent high-throughput TCR beta sequencing. The patients were enrolled in a single-center, open-label phase 2 trial of ibrutinib monotherapy. This sequence originates from a human donor with chronic lymphocytic leukemia. The sample consisted of PBMCs, taken after 12 months of ibrutinib treatment. Recombination linked TRBV28 to TRBJ1-6, and possibly TRBD1, on 5 matching bases. The CDR3: CASSSGTANSPLHF. In nucleotide form, the sequence is TGTGCCAGCTCCTCCGGGACGGCTAATTCACCCCTCCACTTT.